Below, 21 T cell receptor beta chains from the same sample are listed, as sequenced in a study of post-analysis software for immune sequencing data. For these TCRs, the target antigens are not known. Unique molecular identifiers were built into the TCR beta cDNA libraries. In TCRdb, the PCR reads were re-called with MiXCR into one record per CDR3 protein. The sample has some 450,000 distinct CDR3 sequences; around 40% are singletons. Findings and limits, study-wide: Controls showed lower frequencies than patients for five TRBV segments, and TRBV5-6, TRBV5-1 and TRBV20-1 were among these.

Sequencing input: blood. Every receptor here comes from a girl aged 10 to 17 with multiple sclerosis.

This clonotype was detected a few times. The CDR3 DNA reads as TGTGCCATCCCCCCGGACCCTCTCGCTAACTATGGCTACACCTTC. Amino acids: CAIPPDPLANYGYTF. The chain joins TRBV10-3 to TRBJ1-2; D is unclear. The length of the CDR3 is 15 residues. Germline V CDR1 and CDR2: ENHRY, SYGVKD. V was clipped by 8 bases and J by 0 bases, with 16 bases between them.

This clonotype was counted between two and nine times. The chain has TRBV29-1 and TRBJ1-2; D unclear. V was trimmed by 6 bases and J by 0 bases, leaving 8 bases between them. The V gene's germline CDR1 is SQVTM and CDR2 ANQGSEA. The CDR3 totals 12 residues. As DNA, the CDR3 is TGCAGCGTAAACATAGCTAACTATGGCTACACCTTC. This sequence encodes CSVNIANYGYTF.

CDR3 DNA sequence: TGCGCCAGCAGCCAAGATGGGTTGGTGGCAGCGGCGGGAGCTTTCTTT. This codes for CASSQDGLVAAAGAFF. The chain employs TRBV4-3 and TRBJ1-1; D gene unclear. V dropped 0 bases and J dropped 10 bases, with 21 bases sitting between them. Germline V gene sequence: CDR1 LGHNA, CDR2 YSLEER. The CDR3 sequence is 16 residues long.

This chain joins TRBV13 and TRBJ1-2; 10 bases match TRBD1. V lost 2 bases, J lost 5 bases, and 2 bases stayed unmatched. Germline loops: CDR1 PRHDT, CDR2 FYEKMQ (reference sequence). This CDR3 is 14 amino acids long. The CDR3 DNA reads TGTGCCAGCAGCTTATGGGACAGGGGATATGGCTACACCTTC. Translating gives CASSLWDRGYGYTF. Supplemented by reference TRBV13 and TRBJ1-2, the full variable domain reads AAGVIQSPRHLIKEKRETATLKCYPIPRHDTVYWYQQGPGQDPQFLISFYEKMQSDKGSIPDRFSAQQFSDYHSELNMSSLELGDSALYFCASSLWDRGYGYTFGSGTRLTVV.

The chain has TRBV7-8 and TRBJ2-5; 9 bases align to TRBD1. Germline V gene data show CDR1 as SGHVS and CDR2 as FQNEAQ. J lost 5 bases, V lost 6 bases, and 10 bases had no gene match. This CDR3 region has 15 residues. The chain's CDR3 is CASRLTTGGSETQYF. DNA of the CDR3: TGTGCCAGCAGATTAACGACAGGGGGAAGTGAGACCCAGTACTTC.

The chain joins TRBV20-1 to TRBJ2-1; 7 bases are a match to TRBD2. This CDR3 contains 13 residues. Trimming cost V 7 bases and J 11 bases; bases outside gene matches: 14. Per germline, CDR1 DFQATT and CDR2 SNEGSKA (reference sequence). The CDR3 DNA reads TGCAGTGAGGCGGGAGAGGCTTCGGCGAAGCAGTTCTTC. This encodes CSEAGEASAKQFF.

V and J are TRBV30 and TRBJ2-1; D is unclear. The CDR3 has 15 residues. V was shortened by 2 bases and J by 0 bases, with 11 bases between the two germline ends. CDR1 and CDR2 from the germline V gene are GTSNPN and SVGIG (reference sequence). The CDR3 is CAWSRRLSSYNEQFF. In DNA form, the CDR3 reads TGTGCCTGGAGTAGAAGACTCTCCTCCTACAATGAGCAGTTCTTC.

This clonotype was found many times. The J gene is TRBJ2-4, the V gene TRBV29-1; D ambiguous. Trimming removed 6 bases at V and 5 bases at J, with 11 bases between. The CDR3 is 12 residues long. Germline CDR1 and CDR2: SQVTM and ANQGSEA. The CDR3 nucleotides are TGCAGCGTGGGCGGACGACAAAACATTCAGTACTTC. Translating gives CSVGGRQNIQYF.

V gene TRBV5-1 combines with J gene TRBJ2-7; the match to TRBD1 covers 8 bases. J lost 4 bases, V lost 0 bases, and 6 bases had no gene match. The CDR3 spans 15 residues. Looked up from germline, CDR1 is SGHRS and CDR2 is YFSETQ. CDR3 sequence: CASSLDSDRGYEQYF. The CDR3 DNA is TGCGCCAGCAGCTTGGACTCTGACAGGGGTTACGAGCAGTACTTC.

For this clonotype: Compared with germline, one end of the junction differs, possibly owing to a read error. This chain links TRBV9 with TRBJ2-3, with D possibly called TRBD1 or TRBD2 (5 bases each). The CDR3 runs to 14 residues. The germline V gene encodes CDR1 SGDLS and CDR2 YYNGEE. The CDR3 here is CASSPTGLPDTQYF. CDR3 DNA: TGTGCTAGCAGCCCAACAGGACTGCCAGATACGCAGTATTTT.

This clonotype was counted once. V is TRBV2 and J is TRBJ2-1; 12 nucleotides line up with TRBD2. J gave up 1 base and V 3 bases, and 16 bases lay outside the gene matches. CDR1 and CDR2 from the germline V gene are SNHLY and FYNNEI. This CDR3 has 21 residues. CDR3 sequence (DNA): TGTGCCAGCAGTGACCTAATGACTAGCGGGAGCCCCTCAGGATCCTACAATGAGCAGTTCTTC. It codes for CASSDLMTSGSPSGSYNEQFF. Drawing the rest from reference TRBV2 and TRBJ2-1, the complete variable domain is EPEVTQTPSHQVTQMGQEVILRCVPISNHLYFYWYRQILGQKVEFLVSFYNNEISEKSEIFDDQFSVERPDGSNFTLKIRSTKLEDSAMYFCASSDLMTSGSPSGSYNEQFFGPGTRLTVL.

The chain uses TRBV13 and TRBJ2-3, with 8 bases lining up with TRBD2. Germline V gene sequence: CDR1 PRHDT, CDR2 FYEKMQ (reference sequence). This CDR3 is built from 15 residues. The J segment lost 9 bases and the V segment lost 3 bases, leaving 11 bases of the junction unmatched. CDR3 protein: CASSFVREGTGTQYF. The DNA of the CDR3 is TGTGCCAGCAGCTTCGTCCGGGAGGGAACGGGGACGCAGTATTTT.

V is TRBV12-3 or TRBV12-4 and J is TRBJ1-2, with a tentative D call TRBD1 (5 bases). The V and J ends lost 2 bases and 8 bases respectively, with 18 bases between them. CDR3 length: 15 residues. CDR3 amino acids: CASSLKGSPGGGYTF. CDR3 sequence (DNA): TGTGCCAGCAGTTTAAAGGGGTCCCCCGGAGGAGGCTACACCTTC.

The rearrangement links TRBV29-1 to TRBJ2-5; D may be TRBD2 (6 bases). V was clipped by 6 bases and J by 11 bases, with 16 bases between them. The CDR3 has 11 amino acids. Germline V gene data show CDR1 as SQVTM and CDR2 as ANQGSEA. CDR3 coding DNA: TGCAGCGTCGAAACTACGGGGGAGCAGTACTTC. Residues: CSVETTGEQYF. Filled out from reference TRBV29-1 and TRBJ2-5, the complete variable domain reads SAVISQKPSRDICQRGTSLTIQCQVDSQVTMMFWYRQQPGQSLTLIATANQGSEATYESGFVIDKFPISRPNLTFSTLTVSNMSPEDSSIYLCSVETTGEQYFGPGTRLLVL.

The sample holds a few counts of this clonotype. The chain employs TRBV29-1 and TRBJ2-7; either TRBD1 or TRBD2 may fit D (5 bases each). The CDR3 totals 12 residues. V was pared by 4 bases and J by 6 bases, with 13 bases between. Germline-derived CDR1 and CDR2 are SQVTM and ANQGSEA. The CDR3 sequence: CSVAGTGLEQYF. CDR3 sequence (DNA): TGCAGCGTTGCCGGGACCGGCCTCGAGCAGTACTTC.

This chain joins TRBV7-2 and TRBJ2-1; 10 bases align to TRBD2. Germline V lookup: CDR1 SGHTA, CDR2 FQGNSA. The CDR3 spans 18 residues. Unmatched junction bases numbered 17, after V lost 5 bases and J lost 7 bases. For the CDR3, the DNA is TGTGCCAGCAGCCTGTCCTGGATCAGCGGGAGGGCCAGGAATGAGCAGTTCTTC. Translating gives CASSLSWISGRARNEQFF. The complete variable domain, with remaining parts taken from reference TRBV7-2 and TRBJ2-1, reads GAGVSQSPSNKVTEKGKDVELRCDPISGHTALYWYRQSLGQGLEFLIYFQGNSAPDKSGLPSDRFSAERTGGSVSTLTIQRTQQEDSAVYLCASSLSWISGRARNEQFFGPGTRLTVL.

This clonotype was detected only a few times. This chain links TRBV3-1 with TRBJ1-5; D not resolved. The germline gives CDR1 LGHDT, CDR2 YNNKEL (reference sequence). Trimming took off 0 bases at V and 6 bases at J, with 9 bases between the two ends. The CDR3 is 14 amino acids. CDR3 protein: CASSQDRGSQPQHF. In DNA form, the CDR3 reads TGTGCCAGCAGCCAAGATCGGGGAAGTCAGCCCCAGCATTTT.

This clonotype was seen a few times. V gene TRBV10-3 combines with J gene TRBJ2-1; 10 bases agree with TRBD1. Per the germline V gene, CDR1 is ENHRY and CDR2 is SYGVKD. V lost 4 bases and J lost 5; bases outside the gene matches: 2. The CDR3 covers 14 residues. The CDR3: CAISGGTGDNEQFF. In DNA, the CDR3 is TGTGCCATCAGTGGAGGGACAGGGGACAATGAGCAGTTCTTC.

This chain links TRBV4-2 with TRBJ2-2; possible D gene TRBD1, 7 bases. Looked up from germline, CDR1 is LGHNA and CDR2 is YNFKEQ. The CDR3 loop spans 16 amino acids. Trimming took 4 bases from V and 3 from J, leaving 15 bases between them. CDR3: CASSPQGGEDTGELFF. CDR3 bases: TGTGCCAGCAGCCCCCAGGGGGGAGAGGACACCGGGGAGCTGTTTTTT.

The gene calls are TRBV27 and TRBJ2-3; TRBD1 might be the D (5 bases). This CDR3 contains 12 residues. The V end was cut by 5 bases, the J end by 6 bases, with 9 bases between. Germline CDR1 and CDR2: MNHEY and SMNVEV (reference sequence). The CDR3 sequence is CASSPQEDTQYF. In nucleotides, the CDR3 is TGTGCCAGCAGTCCACAGGAGGATACGCAGTATTTT.

This clonotype was seen a few times. This sequence joins TRBV5-1 and TRBJ2-1; 14 nucleotides match TRBD2. Germline CDR1 reads SGHRS; CDR2 reads YFSETQ. V gave up 4 bases and J gave up 6 bases; unmatched junction bases: 12. The CDR3 has 18 amino acids. CDR3 amino acids: CASSPKGLAGGVPNEQFF. CDR3 nucleotides: TGCGCCAGCAGCCCCAAAGGACTAGCGGGAGGTGTTCCCAATGAGCAGTTCTTC.